The following is a TCR beta chain sequence with its context. What it binds is unknown. Assay: immunoSEQ multiplex PCR; the TCRdb copy retains only in-frame clones and omits some. The sample includes approximately 260,000 clones, approximately 95% of them seen just once. The data are from a study of T cell responses to AZD1222 COVID-19 vaccine. About the research overall: Researchers grouped second doses given at about 4 or about 12 weeks into one pool. Study results and caveats: Only 5 or 6 AZD1222 recipients were seropositive at baseline.

Germline CDR1 LGHNA, CDR2 YSLEER. The CDR3 has 13 residues. The V and J ends lost 0 bases and 3 bases respectively, with 5 bases between them. This sample comprised peripheral blood, obtained on day 0 of AZD1222 vaccination. The TCR originated in an adult in good health. J is TRBJ1-1 and V is TRBV4-3; D not resolved. This CDR3 is CASSQDFDTEAFF. CDR3 sequence (DNA): TGCGCCAGCAGCCAAGATTTCGACACTGAAGCTTTCTTT.